The next 23 T cell receptor beta chains were all read from a single sample in a study of blood T cells in healthy people across ages. Through a sample-barcoded 5' primer and a J-beta primer mix, a second PCR was run for 7 to 11 cycles. TCRdb ran MiXCR on the 5' RACE reads and lists one entry per CDR3 protein. The sample carries more than 900,000 distinct CDR3 sequences, about 28% recorded once. The sample was also linked to a second study, of T cells of mothers and their children.

The sequenced material came from blood. Receptors were obtained from a woman in her thirties or forties in good health.

This clonotype was counted ten times or more. The gene calls are TRBV7-9 and TRBJ2-6; D is unresolved. Germline V lookup: CDR1 SEHNR, CDR2 FQNEAQ (reference sequence). V was cut by 2 bases and J by 2 bases, with 7 bases left in between. The CDR3 runs to 15 residues. The CDR3 here is CASSLIEAGANVLTF. The CDR3 DNA sequence: TGTGCCAGCAGCTTAATCGAGGCTGGGGCCAACGTCCTGACTTTC.

At least ten counts were recorded for this clonotype. V and J are TRBV7-9 and TRBJ2-3; no definite D call. Germline values: CDR1 SEHNR, CDR2 FQNEAQ (reference sequence). This CDR3 has 13 residues. Deletions cut 10 bases from V and 0 bases from J, with 11 bases between. In nucleotides, the CDR3 is TGTGCCACCTCGGGCCTTAGCACAGATACGCAGTATTTT. Its protein is CATSGLSTDTQYF.

On this clonotype itself: Sequence at one end of the junction differs from germline and may be a read error. The CDR3 is CASSQGTIRPGGSYVQYF. CDR3 DNA: TGCGCCAGCAGCCAAGGGACAATACGACCAGGGGGATCCTACGTGCAGTACTTC. The chain couples TRBV4-1 to TRBJ2-7; TRBD1 aligns across 7 bases. Germline V CDR1 and CDR2: MGHRA, YSYEKL. This CDR3 contains 18 residues.

CDR3 DNA sequence: TGTGCCAGCAGTCTTGACGGGATCTCAAATGAAAAACTGTTTTTT. Its translation: CASSLDGISNEKLFF. This rearrangement joins TRBV7-9 to TRBJ1-4; D is ambiguous. The CDR3 loop spans 15 amino acids. Trimming left V 6 bases short and J 5 bases short, with 16 bases between. CDR1 is SEHNR, CDR2 FQNEAQ, per germline (reference sequence).

In this sample, this clonotype turned up a few times. The chain is built from TRBV14 and TRBJ2-1; D is uncertain. CDR1 and CDR2 (germline): SGHDN, FVKESK. The CDR3 is 15 residues long. V was pared by 4 bases and J by 6 bases, with 16 bases between. This CDR3 is CASSPGSSIRNEQFF. The CDR3 DNA follows: TGTGCCAGCAGCCCCGGAAGTTCGATACGCAATGAGCAGTTCTTC. The whole variable domain, filled in from reference TRBV14 and TRBJ2-1, reads EAGVTQFPSHSVIEKGQTVTLRCDPISGHDNLYWYRRVMGKEIKFLLHFVKESKQDESGMPNNRFLAERTGGTYSTLKVQPAELEDSGVYFCASSPGSSIRNEQFFGPGTRLTVL.

This clonotype was seen a few times. This chain joins TRBV18 and TRBJ2-7; 9 nucleotides match TRBD2. The germline CDR1 and CDR2 sequences are KGHSH and LQKENI. The junction had 15 bases not matched to a gene; V was cut back by 3 bases and J by 6 bases. The CDR3 is 17 residues long. CDR3 coding DNA: TGTGCCAGCTCACCCCTATTAGCGGGGGACCTCCCGGGCGAGCAGTACTTC. This gives the protein CASSPLLAGDLPGEQYF.

The V call is TRBV15, the J call TRBJ1-1; 12 positions match TRBD1. CDR3 length: 13 amino acids. Trimming cost V 7 bases and J 10 bases; bases outside gene matches: 7. Germline V gene data show CDR1 as LNHNV and CDR2 as YYDKDF (reference sequence). CDR3 sequence: CATKRDRGPRAFF. The CDR3 DNA is TGTGCCACCAAAAGGGACAGGGGGCCTCGAGCTTTCTTT.

CDR3 residues: CASSFAPSGYEQFF. DNA for the CDR3: TGTGCCAGCAGTTTCGCTCCTAGCGGGTATGAGCAGTTCTTC. This rearrangement joins TRBV12-3 or TRBV12-4 to TRBJ2-1; 8 bases fit TRBD2. V was pared by 3 bases and J by 8 bases, with 6 bases of the junction left unmatched. The CDR3 consists of 14 residues.

There are a few counts of this clonotype. V usage is TRBV25-1 and J usage is TRBJ2-5; D might be TRBD2 (6 bases). Germline CDR1 reads MGHDK; CDR2 reads SYGVNS. V lost 3 bases, J lost 1 base, and 15 bases lay in between. The CDR3 contains 16 residues. The CDR3 region is CASSDLGTSAQETQYF. The CDR3 coding sequence is TGTGCCAGCAGTGACCTCGGGACTTCGGCCCAAGAGACCCAGTACTTC.

This clonotype was counted only a few times. The chain links TRBV11-2 to TRBJ2-1; D tentatively fits TRBD1 or TRBD2 (5 bases each). Trimming cost V 4 bases and J 4 bases, with 14 bases left between them. The length of the CDR3 is 15 residues. The germline CDR1 and CDR2 sequences are SGHAT and FQNNGV. CDR3 bases: TGTGCCAGCAGCTCACACTTTGGGGGATACAATGAGCAGTTCTTC. Its translation is CASSSHFGGYNEQFF. Complete variable domain (other parts from reference TRBV11-2 and TRBJ2-1): EAGVAQSPRYKIIEKRQSVAFWCNPISGHATLYWYQQILGQGPKLLIQFQNNGVVDDSQLPKDRFSAERLKGVDSTLKIQPAKLEDSAVYLCASSSHFGGYNEQFFGPGTRLTVL.

There are many counts of this clonotype. The chain joins TRBV5-5 to TRBJ1-1; TRBD1 aligns across 7 bases. Germline assignment: CDR1 SGHKS and CDR2 YYEKEE (reference sequence). This CDR3 is built from 15 residues. Trimming cost V 0 bases and J 4 bases; bases outside gene matches: 6. CDR3 coding DNA: TGTGCCAGCAGCTTGGATCCAGGGGGGGCCACTGAAGCTTTCTTT. This sequence encodes CASSLDPGGATEAFF.

This clonotype was counted a few times. This clone may be a read error of a much larger clone one base away. The V call is TRBV29-1, the J call TRBJ2-7; no clear D. From germline, CDR1 is SQVTM and CDR2 ANQGSEA. V lost 1 base and J 0 bases, leaving 4 bases between the germline ends. The CDR3 covers 12 residues. The CDR3 region has the DNA TGCAGCGTTGAAGGGGTCTCCTACGAGCAGTACTTC. Translated: CSVEGVSYEQYF.

V is TRBV5-1 and J is TRBJ2-6; no firm D call. Between the trimmed V and J ends, which lost 0 bases and 4 bases, there was a span of 5 bases. CDR1 SGHRS and CDR2 YFSETQ come from the germline V gene. The CDR3 runs to 14 residues. The CDR3 spells CASSLGRGANVLTF. DNA of the CDR3: TGCGCCAGCAGCTTGGGAAGAGGGGCCAACGTCCTGACTTTC.

As regards this clonotype: A junction boundary mismatches the germline segment, possibly from a read error. This rearrangement joins TRBV4-3 to TRBJ1-5; the D gene is possibly TRBD1 (5 bases). The CDR3 has 15 residues. CDR1 is LGHNA and CDR2 is YSLEER in the germline V gene. In nucleotides, the CDR3 is TGCGCCAACAGCCAAGATCCTGAGGGGCATCAGCCCCAGCATTTT. Its protein is CANSQDPEGHQPQHF.

The chain couples TRBV20-1 to TRBJ2-5, with 7 bases that match TRBD1. Germline CDR1 DFQATT, CDR2 SNEGSKA (reference sequence). Trimming cost V 6 bases and J 2 bases; bases outside gene matches: 6. There are 13 residues in the CDR3. The CDR3: CSANRDSQETQYF. In DNA form, the CDR3 reads TGCAGTGCAAACCGGGACAGTCAAGAGACCCAGTACTTC.

This clonotype was seen a few times. The chain recombines TRBV12-3 or TRBV12-4 with TRBJ2-7; D is undetermined. The CDR3 is made up of 13 amino acids. V was shortened by 5 bases and J by 2 bases, with 10 bases between the two germline ends. CDR3 amino acids: CASSPTITYEQYF. CDR3 sequence (DNA): TGTGCCAGCAGTCCGACAATTACCTACGAGCAGTACTTC.

This clonotype showed up just a few times. J is TRBJ1-1 and V is TRBV27; D is uncertain. Deletions cut 4 bases from V and 0 bases from J, with 6 bases between. Germline V gene lookup returns CDR1 MNHEY and CDR2 SMNVEV (reference sequence). This CDR3 spans 13 amino acids. The CDR3 here is CASSYEVNTEAFF. The CDR3 nucleotides read TGTGCCAGCAGTTACGAGGTGAACACTGAAGCTTTCTTT.

Only a few counts were recorded for this clonotype. V gene TRBV28 combines with J gene TRBJ2-6; D ambiguous. V lost 6 bases and J 0 bases, leaving 24 bases between the germline ends. Germline values: CDR1 MDHEN, CDR2 SYDVKM. CDR3 length equals 20 residues. For the CDR3, the DNA is TGTGCCAGCAGCCACTTGCCAGGCCCCCTATTTACCTCTGGGGCCAACGTCCTGACTTTC. Residues: CASSHLPGPLFTSGANVLTF.

This clonotype was seen at least ten times. V usage is TRBV20-1 and J usage is TRBJ2-5; 10 bases align to TRBD2. V gave up 3 bases and J gave up 2 bases; unmatched junction bases: 6. Germline CDR1 and CDR2: DFQATT and SNEGSKA (reference sequence). The CDR3 consists of 15 residues. CDR3 sequence reads: CSASLTSGRQETQYF. DNA for the CDR3: TGCAGTGCTAGTTTGACTAGCGGGCGACAAGAGACCCAGTACTTC.

V usage is TRBV11-2 and J usage is TRBJ1-2; TRBD1 matches at 12 bases. Losses at the gene ends were 4 bases for V and 4 bases for J; bases not matched to a gene: 4. CDR3 size: 15 residues. The germline CDR1 and CDR2 sequences are SGHAT and FQNNGV. The CDR3 reads CASSSTGQGAYGYTF. The CDR3 nucleotides are TGTGCCAGCAGCTCCACGGGACAGGGGGCCTATGGCTACACCTTC.

The chain combines TRBV2 with TRBJ1-3, with 9 nucleotides matching TRBD1. CDR3 length equals 17 residues. The germline V gene has CDR1 SNHLY and CDR2 FYNNEI. J was trimmed by 1 base and V by 8 bases; bases with no gene match: 12. The CDR3 is CASSLMGQGRSGNTIYF. CDR3 in DNA: TGTGCCAGCTCCCTTATGGGACAGGGAAGGTCTGGAAACACCATATATTTT.

As to this clonotype: The limits of the CDR3 on the DNA are not certain, so only TCRdb's listed CDR3 is given. V gene TRBV5-1 combines with J gene TRBJ2-7; the table's D call TRBD2 went unverified against the DNA. The CDR3 comprises 15 residues, both ends counted. CDR1 is SGHRS and CDR2 is YFSETQ in the germline V gene. The CDR3 protein is CASSLVGSGAEPEYF.

This clonotype was recorded many times. The gene calls are TRBV7-3 and TRBJ1-6; 7 positions match TRBD1. J lost 7 bases, V lost 5 bases, and 5 bases had no gene match. The CDR3 is 14 amino acids. Germline V gene sequence: CDR1 SGHTA, CDR2 FQGTGA. The CDR3 here is CASSPGTVNSPLHF. The DNA for the CDR3 is TGTGCCAGCAGCCCGGGGACAGTAAATTCACCCCTCCACTTT.